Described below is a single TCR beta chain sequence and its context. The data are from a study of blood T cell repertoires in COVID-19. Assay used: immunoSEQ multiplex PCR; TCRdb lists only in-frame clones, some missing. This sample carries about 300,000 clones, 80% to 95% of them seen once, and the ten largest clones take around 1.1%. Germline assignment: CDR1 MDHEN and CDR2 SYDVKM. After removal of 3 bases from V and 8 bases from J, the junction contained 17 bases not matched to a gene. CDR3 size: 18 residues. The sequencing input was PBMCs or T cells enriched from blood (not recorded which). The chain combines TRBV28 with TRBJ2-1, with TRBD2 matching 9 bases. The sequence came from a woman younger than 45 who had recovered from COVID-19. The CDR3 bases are TGTGCCAGCAGTTTTTTTCACCGGCTCGGCGGGAGGGCCTATGAGCAGTTCTTC. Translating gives CASSFFHRLGGRAYEQFF.